The rows below give T cell receptor beta chains drawn from one sample of a study of post-analysis software for immune sequencing data. TCRdb re-derived calls from the PCR reads in MiXCR, one entry per CDR3 protein. The data contain about 460,000 distinct CDR3 sequences, under 55% of them singletons. Sequencing input: blood. These receptors were collected from a girl between 10 and 17 years old with multiple sclerosis. Each CDR3 is given with its conserved first and last residue. The D gene is left open where the match is weak. Clone size is stated in some rows and not others, as once, few, many or a class when expanded.

CDR3nt	CDR3aa	v_gene	j_gene	d_gene	abundance
TGTGCCGGAGCCTCTAGCGGGAGATCCTACGAGCAGTACTTC	CAGASSGRSYEQYF	TRBV6-2/TRBV6-3	TRBJ2-7	TRBD2	NA
TGTGCCAGCAGGCAAGATGAAAGCACAGATACGCAGTATTTT	CASRQDESTDTQYF	TRBV12-3/TRBV12-4	TRBJ2-3	NA	few
TGCGCCTGCAGCCAATATGTAGGACTATTTAGTGAGCAGTTCTTC	CACSQYVGLFSEQFF	TRBV4-1	TRBJ2-1	NA	NA
TGCGCCAGCAGCACAGGGACCCCTAGCACAGATACGCAGTATTTT	CASSTGTPSTDTQYF	TRBV5-1	TRBJ2-3	NA	few
TGTGCCAGCAGCTTAGTATTGAATGAGCAGTACTTC	CASSLVLNEQYF	TRBV7-2	TRBJ2-7	NA	NA
TGTGCCAGCAGCCCTCGACAGGGCTGGAACCATGGCTACACCTTC	CASSPRQGWNHGYTF	TRBV7-2	TRBJ1-2	TRBD1	NA
TGTGCCACTCACAAACCACAGGGATCGTCCTACGAGCAGTACTTC	CATHKPQGSSYEQYF	TRBV6-5	TRBJ2-7	NA	NA
TGCAGCGTTTTAACAGGGGGCGCGGGTCAGCCCCAGCATTTT	CSVLTGGAGQPQHF	TRBV29-1	TRBJ1-5	TRBD1	NA
TGCGCCAGCAGCGCCTCGGCAGGGGTCACCTACGAGCAGTACTTC	CASSASAGVTYEQYF	TRBV5-1	TRBJ2-7	NA	few
TGTGCCAGCAGCTTAGTGGCTAGCGAGGCTTTCGCCCAGTACTTC	CASSLVASEAFAQYF	TRBV7-2	TRBJ2-5	NA	NA
TGTGCCAGTCTTTCAGGGATAATCGGGAGCTCTGGGGCCAACGTCCTGACTTTC	CASLSGIIGSSGANVLTF	TRBV28	TRBJ2-6	NA	NA
TGCAGTGCTGGGGCCACTAGCGGGAGCTCCTACAATGAGCAGTTCTTC	CSAGATSGSSYNEQFF	TRBV20-1	TRBJ2-1	TRBD2	NA
TGTGCCAGCAGTCCGAAAGGAGGGAGTTATCACGGGCAGTACTTC	CASSPKGGSYHGQYF	TRBV27	TRBJ2-5	NA	NA
TGCAGTGCTAGAGATAGGACTGGGAGGACGCAAGAGACCCAGTACTTC	CSARDRTGRTQETQYF	TRBV20-1	TRBJ2-5	NA	few
TGTGCCAGCAGTCCTAACAGGGTAGTCAAAAACATTCAGTACTTC	CASSPNRVVKNIQYF	TRBV6-1	TRBJ2-4	NA	NA
TGCGCCAGCAGCCAAAGGGCTAACTATGGCTACACCTTC	CASSQRANYGYTF	TRBV4-3	TRBJ1-2	NA	NA
TGCAGTGCTTTGGGACAGGGGAATAACTATGGCTACACCTTC	CSALGQGNNYGYTF	TRBV20-1	TRBJ1-2	TRBD1	NA
TGTGCCAGCAGCTTAGTTTCCGGGAGGGAAGGGAATGAGCAGTTCTTC	CASSLVSGREGNEQFF	TRBV7-2	TRBJ2-1	TRBD2	NA
TGTGCCAGCAGCCCCCGGGTCCCGAATGAGCAGTTCTTC	CASSPRVPNEQFF	TRBV13	TRBJ2-1	NA	NA
TGTGCCACCAGCAGAGAGGCGGGAGGGCGGTTCTTC	CATSREAGGRFF	TRBV15	TRBJ2-1	TRBD2	NA
TGCGCCAGCAGCCAAGATGAAAGAGGCTACGAGCAGCACTTC	CASSQDERGYEQHF	TRBV4-3	TRBJ2-1	NA	NA
TGTGCCAGCAGCTTAGCGGTAGGGGGAAGCACAGATACGCAGTATTTT	CASSLAVGGSTDTQYF	TRBV7-9	TRBJ2-3	NA	NA
TGCGCCAGCAGCTTGGCCTTCCTCGGAAGTGAAAAACTGTTTTTT	CASSLAFLGSEKLFF	TRBV5-1	TRBJ1-4	NA	NA
TGTGCCAGCAGCCCCATGGGCACCCAGGGGGAGCAGTTCTTC	CASSPMGTQGEQFF	TRBV7-2	TRBJ2-1	NA	NA
TGCAGCGAACCTCTTGCTAGCGGGAGATCCTGGGATGAGCAGTTCTTC	CSEPLASGRSWDEQFF	TRBV29-1	TRBJ2-1	TRBD2	few
TGTAGTGCTAGTCACTGGGAGAAAGCTGGCTACACCTTC	CSASHWEKAGYTF	TRBV20-1	TRBJ1-2	NA	NA
TGTGCCAGCTCACCTGATCAGGGCACTGAAACTTTCTTT	CASSPDQGTETFF	TRBV18	TRBJ1-1	NA	NA
TGTGCCATCAGTGGACGCGGGGATAGAACAGATACGCAGTATTTT	CAISGRGDRTDTQYF	TRBV10-3	TRBJ2-3	NA	NA
TGCGCCAGCAGCCTGAAGGACAGCTACAATGAGCAGTTCTTC	CASSLKDSYNEQFF	TRBV5-1	TRBJ2-1	NA	few
TGCGCCAGCAGTGCTAACAGGGGAGAGACCCAGTACTTC	CASSANRGETQYF	TRBV10-1	TRBJ2-5	TRBD1	few
TGTGCCAGCAGCTTAAATGCAGGGAATGAGCAGTTCTTC	CASSLNAGNEQFF	TRBV7-2	TRBJ2-1	NA	NA
TGTGCCAGCTCACCAATTTCAAGGGGCGGCTACAATGAGCAGTTCTTC	CASSPISRGGYNEQFF	TRBV18	TRBJ2-1	NA	few
TGTGCCAGCAGCCCACCAGGGGGTCTCCAGGAGACCCAGTACTTC	CASSPPGGLQETQYF	TRBV28	TRBJ2-5	TRBD1	NA
TGTGCCTCGACCCAAATGGAGCCAAAACAAGAGACCCAGTACTTC	CASTQMEPKQETQYF	TRBV6-6	TRBJ2-5	NA	few
TGTGCCACCAGCGACAGGGCCTACGAGCAGTACTTC	CATSDRAYEQYF	TRBV6-6	TRBJ2-7	TRBD1	few
TGTGCCAGCAGTTTATCCGGGACTAGTCCCTACGAGCAGTACTTC	CASSLSGTSPYEQYF	TRBV27	TRBJ2-7	TRBD2	few
TGCAGTGCTTCCACCATAGCGGGAAGAAGACCCGGTGAGCAGTTCTTC	CSASTIAGRRPGEQFF	TRBV20-1	TRBJ2-1	TRBD2	NA
TGCAGCGTTCGACATTCACAGGGTATGAACACTGAAGCTTTCTTT	CSVRHSQGMNTEAFF	TRBV29-1	TRBJ1-1	NA	NA
TGTGCCAGCAGCGTAACAGGCTGGAGGGACTGTGGCTACACCTTC	CASSVTGWRDCGYTF	TRBV9	TRBJ1-2	NA	NA
TGTGCCAGCAGCCAAGGAGGACAGGGGAAGGACTACGAGCAGTACTTC	CASSQGGQGKDYEQYF	TRBV4-2	TRBJ2-7	TRBD1	few
TGTGCCAGCACCGCGGGACTAGCGGGAGCTCGCTCCTACAATGAGCAGTTCTTC	CASTAGLAGARSYNEQFF	TRBV7-9	TRBJ2-1	TRBD2	NA
TGTGCCAGCAGCACCCCGGGGATTAGCAATCAGCCCCAGCATTTT	CASSTPGISNQPQHF	TRBV7-2	TRBJ1-5	NA	NA
TGCAGCGTAGCAGGAAGAGGAGAGACCCAGTACTTC	CSVAGRGETQYF	TRBV29-1	TRBJ2-5	NA	NA